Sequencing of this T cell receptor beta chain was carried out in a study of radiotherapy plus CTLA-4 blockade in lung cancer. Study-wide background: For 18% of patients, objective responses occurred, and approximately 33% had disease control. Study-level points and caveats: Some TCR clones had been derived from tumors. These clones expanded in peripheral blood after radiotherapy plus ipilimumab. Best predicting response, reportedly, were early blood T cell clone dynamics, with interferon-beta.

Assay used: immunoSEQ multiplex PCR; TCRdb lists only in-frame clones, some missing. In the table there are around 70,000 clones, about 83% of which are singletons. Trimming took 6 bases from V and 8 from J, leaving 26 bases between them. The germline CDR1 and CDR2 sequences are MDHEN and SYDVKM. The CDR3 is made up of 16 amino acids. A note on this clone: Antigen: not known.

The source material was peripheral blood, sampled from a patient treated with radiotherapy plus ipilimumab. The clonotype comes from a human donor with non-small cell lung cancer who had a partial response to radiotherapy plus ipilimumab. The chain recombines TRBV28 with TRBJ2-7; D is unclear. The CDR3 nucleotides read TGTGCCAGCAGCCAGGTCCGGATAAACTCAGACCGTCAGCAGTACTTC. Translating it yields CASSQVRINSDRQQYF.